The entry that follows covers one T cell receptor beta chain sequence. Methods used by the authors: Quantification of nucleated cells was approximated via reference gene primer amplification. Measured with immunoSEQ multiplex PCR; TCRdb has only the in-frame clones, and not every one. The V and J calls and the clone size are those of that table, but D and trimming were determined from the DNA. Of approximately 150,000 clones in the sample, roughly four fifths are singletons; the top ten hold roughly 1.9%. These data belong to a study of blood T cell repertoires in COVID-19. From germline, CDR1 is SGHRS and CDR2 YFSETQ. The CDR3 has 15 residues. J lost 0 bases, V lost 6 bases, and 9 bases had no gene match.

The clonotype originates from a woman of 80 years or more with acute or convalescent COVID-19. Sequencing input: peripheral blood. The chain couples TRBV5-1 to TRBJ2-7, with 7 bases that match TRBD2. DNA for the CDR3: TGCGCCAGCAACACTAGATCGGGGGGCTCCTACGAGCAGTACTTC. As protein: CASNTRSGGSYEQYF.